The rows below give T cell receptor beta chains drawn from one sample of a study of PD-L1 blockade in urothelial cancer. Profiling relied on immunoSEQ multiplex PCR, and the TCRdb table lists in-frame clones only, not all of them. The repertoire holds 50,000 to 65,000 clones, with over 75% as singletons. Sequences were derived from PBMCs, sampled around atezolizumab (anti-PD-L1) treatment. Source of these receptors: a man aged 40-49 years with urothelial cancer. Both conserved end residues are trimmed from each CDR3.

V gene	J gene	CDR3 protein
TRBV5-6	TRBJ1-1	ASSFLGQGQTEAF
TRBV29-1	TRBJ2-1	SSWGGRSDEQF
TRBV7-9	TRBJ2-2	ASSRPGTVTGELF
TRBV29-1	TRBJ2-1	SASSGSSYNEQF
TRBV2	TRBJ2-7	ASSPRGPPAYEQY
TRBV6-5	TRBJ1-1	ASSSDWDTEAF
TRBV27	TRBJ2-7	ASSSRLAGVYEQY
TRBV4-1	TRBJ1-1	ASSQPLGENTEAF
TRBV28	TRBJ1-3	ASSLGGTGNTIY
TRBV5-4	TRBJ2-1	ASFGQGRYNEQF
TRBV5-8	TRBJ1-1	ASSKQGALSTEAF
TRBV29-1	TRBJ2-1	SVEDPRAGGYNEQF
TRBV27	TRBJ2-4	ASSSLGQGLAKNIQY
TRBV2	TRBJ2-5	ASSGGTGGIWETQY
TRBV2	TRBJ2-3	ASSGGGDTQY
TRBV25-1	TRBJ2-2	ASSESTRGWTGELF
TRBV30	TRBJ1-1	AWKQNTEAF
TRBV11-2	TRBJ1-5	ASSLQGDQPQH
TRBV4-3	TRBJ2-3	ASSLHAARGSTDTQY
TRBV15	TRBJ1-2	ATSTPGKWGGYT
TRBV6-6	TRBJ1-2	ASSYSHSGVGYT
TRBV2	TRBJ1-4	ASSDQGLGKEKLF
TRBV7-2	TRBJ1-4	ASSSGQPANEKLF
TRBV13	TRBJ1-4	ASSRTQGANEKLF
TRBV19	TRBJ1-1	ASSMPGLNTEAF
TRBV30	TRBJ2-7	AWSKSGSYEQY
TRBV7-9	TRBJ1-4	ASSSDRGEGKLF
TRBV21-1	TRBJ1-2	ASSKKGRQGPNYGYT
TRBV28	TRBJ2-2	ASTPGLAGKAGELF
TRBV7-2	TRBJ2-1	ASRDSGRDNEQF
TRBV11-1	TRBJ1-2	AGVQGPYGYT
TRBV2	TRBJ2-3	ACGGASLGGDTQY
TRBV4-2	TRBJ1-1	ASSQERNTGAF
TRBV29-1	TRBJ1-2	SVESVRGLFLYGYT
TRBV6-6	TRBJ2-2	ASIPPRDRGGELF
TRBV28	TRBJ1-1	ASSSRGSENEAF
TRBV10-3	TRBJ2-3	AISESPQASLSTQY
TRBV19	TRBJ2-3	ASSINSPRDTQY
TRBV7-9	TRBJ1-4	ASTFPSDEKLF
TRBV4-3	TRBJ1-2	ASSQDGANYGYT
TRBV7-2	TRBJ2-7	ASSPLAGASYEQY